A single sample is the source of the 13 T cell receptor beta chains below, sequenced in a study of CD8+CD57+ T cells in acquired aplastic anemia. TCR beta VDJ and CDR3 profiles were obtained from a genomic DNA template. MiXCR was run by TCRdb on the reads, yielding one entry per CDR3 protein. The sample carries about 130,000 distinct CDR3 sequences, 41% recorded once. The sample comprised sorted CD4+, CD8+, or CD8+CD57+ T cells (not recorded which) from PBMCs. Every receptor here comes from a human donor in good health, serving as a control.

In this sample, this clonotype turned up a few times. The CDR3 reads CASSPPSGQSKGYEQYF. The CDR3 coding sequence is TGTGCCAGCTCACCCCCCAGCGGACAGTCGAAGGGCTACGAGCAGTACTTC. The V gene is TRBV18, the J gene TRBJ2-7; D perhaps matches TRBD1 (6 bases). CDR1 KGHSH and CDR2 LQKENI come from the germline V gene. This CDR3 spans 17 amino acids. Trimming shortened V by 3 bases and J by 3 bases, and 21 bases separated the two germline ends.

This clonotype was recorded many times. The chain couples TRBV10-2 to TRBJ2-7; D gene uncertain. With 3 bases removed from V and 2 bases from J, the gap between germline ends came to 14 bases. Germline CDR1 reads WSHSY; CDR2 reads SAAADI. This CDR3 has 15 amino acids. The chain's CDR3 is CASSESWGNPYEQYF. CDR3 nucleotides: TGCGCCAGCAGTGAAAGTTGGGGAAACCCCTACGAGCAGTACTTC.

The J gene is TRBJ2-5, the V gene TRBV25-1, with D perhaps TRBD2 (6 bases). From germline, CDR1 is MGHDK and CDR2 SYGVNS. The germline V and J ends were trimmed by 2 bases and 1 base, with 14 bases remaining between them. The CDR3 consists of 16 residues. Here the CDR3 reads CASSEPSLTSQETQYF. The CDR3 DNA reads TGTGCCAGCAGTGAACCTTCCTTGACTAGCCAAGAGACCCAGTACTTC.

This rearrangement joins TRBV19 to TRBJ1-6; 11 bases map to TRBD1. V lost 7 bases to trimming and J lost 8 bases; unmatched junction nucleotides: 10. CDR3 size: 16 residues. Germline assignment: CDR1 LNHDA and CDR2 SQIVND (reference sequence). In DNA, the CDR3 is TGTGCCAGTACCTCCTATGGGACAGGGGGATATTCACCCCTCCACTTT. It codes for CASTSYGTGGYSPLHF.

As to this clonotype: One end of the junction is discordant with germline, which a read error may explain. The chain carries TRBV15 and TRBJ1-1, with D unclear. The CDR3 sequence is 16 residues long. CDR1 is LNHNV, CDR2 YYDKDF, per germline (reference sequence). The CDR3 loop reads CVTSRDLRSPNTEAFF. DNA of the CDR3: TGTGTCACCAGTCGAGATCTTAGAAGTCCAAACACTGAAGCTTTCTTT.

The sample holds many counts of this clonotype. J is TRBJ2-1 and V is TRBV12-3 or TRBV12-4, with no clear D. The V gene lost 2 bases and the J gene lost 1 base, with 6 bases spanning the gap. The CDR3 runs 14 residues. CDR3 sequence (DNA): TGTGCCAGCAGTTTACAGGAGTCCTACAATGAGCAGTTCTTC. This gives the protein CASSLQESYNEQFF.

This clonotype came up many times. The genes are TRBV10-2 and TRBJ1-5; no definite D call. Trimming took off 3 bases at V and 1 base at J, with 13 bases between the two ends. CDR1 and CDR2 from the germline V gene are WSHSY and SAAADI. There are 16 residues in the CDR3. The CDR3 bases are TGCGCCAGCAGTGACGCCGGGATGGGGAGCAATCAGCCCCAGCATTTT. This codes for CASSDAGMGSNQPQHF.

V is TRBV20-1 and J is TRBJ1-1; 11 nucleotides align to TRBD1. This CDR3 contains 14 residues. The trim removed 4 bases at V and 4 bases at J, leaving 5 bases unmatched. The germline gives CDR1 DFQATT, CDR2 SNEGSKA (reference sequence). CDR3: CSAIPGTGGTEAFF. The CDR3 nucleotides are TGCAGTGCTATACCCGGGACAGGGGGCACTGAAGCTTTCTTT.

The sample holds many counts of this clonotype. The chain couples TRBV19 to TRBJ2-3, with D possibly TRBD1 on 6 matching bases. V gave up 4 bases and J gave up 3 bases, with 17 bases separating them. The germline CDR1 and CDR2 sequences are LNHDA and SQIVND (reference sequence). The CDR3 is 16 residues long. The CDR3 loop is CASSTTGLGITDTQYF. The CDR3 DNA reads TGTGCCAGTAGTACGACAGGCCTTGGAATAACAGATACGCAGTATTTT. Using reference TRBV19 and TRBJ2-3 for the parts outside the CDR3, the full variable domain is DGGITQSPKYLFRKEGQNVTLSCEQNLNHDAMYWYRQDPGQGLRLIYYSQIVNDFQKGDIAEGYSVSREKKESFPLTVTSAQKNPTAFYLCASSTTGLGITDTQYFGPGTRLTVL.

CDR3 sequence: CASSLPELYGYTF. The CDR3 region has the DNA TGTGCCAGCAGTTTACCGGAGTTGTATGGCTACACCTTC. V gene TRBV12-3 or TRBV12-4 combines with J gene TRBJ1-2; D is unclear. This CDR3 contains 13 residues. The V end was cut by 2 bases, the J end by 5 bases, with 9 bases between.

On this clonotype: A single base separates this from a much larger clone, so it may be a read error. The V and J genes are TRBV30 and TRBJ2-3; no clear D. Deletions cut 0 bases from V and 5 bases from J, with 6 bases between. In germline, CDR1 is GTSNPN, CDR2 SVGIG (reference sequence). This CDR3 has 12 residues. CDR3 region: CAWSVAGDTQYF. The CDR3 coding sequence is TGTGCCTGGAGTGTAGCAGGAGATACGCAGTATTTT. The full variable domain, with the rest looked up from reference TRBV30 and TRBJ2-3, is SQTIHQWPATLVQPVGSPLSLECTVEGTSNPNLYWYRQAAGRGLQLLFYSVGIGQISSEVPQNLSASRPQDRQFILSSKKLLLSDSGFYLCAWSVAGDTQYFGPGTRLTVL.

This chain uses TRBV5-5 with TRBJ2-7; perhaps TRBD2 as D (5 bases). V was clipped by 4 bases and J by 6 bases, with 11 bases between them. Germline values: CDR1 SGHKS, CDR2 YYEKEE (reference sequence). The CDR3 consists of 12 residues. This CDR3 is CASSLTSREQYV. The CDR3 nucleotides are TGTGCCAGCAGCCTCACTAGTCGCGAGCAGTACGTC.

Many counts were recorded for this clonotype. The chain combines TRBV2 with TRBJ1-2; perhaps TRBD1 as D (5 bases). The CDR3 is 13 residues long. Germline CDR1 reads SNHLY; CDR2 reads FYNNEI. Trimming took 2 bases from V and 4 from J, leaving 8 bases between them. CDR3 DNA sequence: TGTGCCAGCAGTGAAAGCAGGGTCTATGGCTACACCTTC. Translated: CASSESRVYGYTF. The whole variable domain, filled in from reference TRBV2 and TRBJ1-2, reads EPEVTQTPSHQVTQMGQEVILRCVPISNHLYFYWYRQILGQKVEFLVSFYNNEISEKSEIFDDQFSVERPDGSNFTLKIRSTKLEDSAMYFCASSESRVYGYTFGSGTRLTVV.